What follows are 13 T cell receptor beta chains derived from one specimen sequenced in a study of cytomegalovirus exposure and HLA in healthy donors. Measured with immunoSEQ multiplex PCR; TCRdb has only the in-frame clones, and not every one. Of about 160,000 clones listed, approximately 86% were seen once; the top ten hold 2% to 2.5%. Specimen: PBMCs. The receptors here all came from a woman aged 18-29 years in good health and CMV-seronegative.

This chain connects TRBV5-1 to TRBJ2-5, with a possible D match to TRBD2 (6 bases). Trimming took 6 bases from V and 2 from J, leaving 17 bases between them. The germline V gene encodes CDR1 SGHRS and CDR2 YFSETQ. CDR3 length equals 15 residues. CDR3 nucleotides: TGCGCCAGCAACTGGGGGGAAATAGGACAAGAGACCCAGTACTTC. Amino acid sequence: CASNWGEIGQETQYF.

The V and J genes are TRBV9 and TRBJ2-1; TRBD2 agrees at 12 bases. Germline V gene data show CDR1 as SGDLS and CDR2 as YYNGEE. V trimming: 0 bases; J trimming: 2 bases; junction bases outside the gene matches: 9. The CDR3 is made up of 19 amino acids. The chain's CDR3 is CASSVGLAGEVRAYNEQFF. CDR3 DNA: TGTGCCAGCAGCGTAGGACTAGCGGGAGAAGTGAGGGCCTACAATGAGCAGTTCTTC.

The chain is built from TRBV21-1 and TRBJ2-7; whether TRBD1, the table's D call, matches the DNA was not checked. TRBV21-1 is a listed pseudogene. This CDR3 comprises 15 residues. CDR3 bases: TGTGCCAGCAGCAACCCGGGACAGGCCACGTTCGAGCAGTACTTC. Amino acid sequence: CASSNPGQATFEQYF.

The CDR3 sequence: CASSGDVSYNEQFF. The CDR3, as DNA: TGTGCCAGCTCGGGAGACGTCTCCTACAATGAGCAGTTCTTC. The V gene is TRBV7-2, the J gene TRBJ2-1; D is possibly TRBD2 (6 bases). Germline assignment: CDR1 SGHTA and CDR2 FQGNSA. The CDR3 runs 14 residues. With 8 bases removed from V and 0 bases from J, the gap between germline ends came to 11 bases.

The chain employs TRBV6-1 and TRBJ2-1; possible D gene TRBD1, 6 bases. CDR1 is MNHNS and CDR2 is SASEGT in the germline V gene. The CDR3 covers 13 residues. V lost 7 bases and J 4 bases, leaving 11 bases between the germline ends. The CDR3, as DNA: TGTGCCAGCACCTCTACAGGGTACAATGAGCAGTTCTTC. Translation gives CASTSTGYNEQFF.

This chain joins TRBV6-4 and TRBJ2-3, with D hard to call. CDR1 and CDR2 (germline): MRHNA, SNTAGT. Trimming removed 5 bases at V and 0 bases at J, with 9 bases between. There are 14 residues in the CDR3. CDR3 region: CASSSSGSTDTQYF. CDR3 bases: TGTGCCAGCAGTTCCTCCGGGAGCACAGATACGCAGTATTTT.

The CDR3 coding sequence is TGTGCCAGCAGTTTAGGGAGGACGAACACTGAAGCTTTCTTT. Translation gives CASSLGRTNTEAFF. The V and J genes are TRBV27 and TRBJ1-1; D gene ambiguous. V was shortened by 2 bases and J by 1 base, with 8 bases between the two germline ends. The CDR3 contains 14 residues. Germline-derived CDR1 and CDR2 are MNHEY and SMNVEV (reference sequence).

The chain uses TRBV6-6 and TRBJ2-7, with 9 bases aligning to TRBD2. V was clipped by 4 bases and J by 4 bases; unmatched bases: 8. Germline-derived CDR1 and CDR2 are MNHNY and SVGAGI (reference sequence). This CDR3 is 15 amino acids long. The CDR3 bases are TGTGCCAGCAGTTCCTCGACTAGCGGACAGTACGAGCAGTACTTC. This codes for CASSSSTSGQYEQYF.

The rearrangement links TRBV5-1 to TRBJ2-4; possible D gene TRBD2, 5 bases. This CDR3 has 14 residues. V lost 3 bases and J lost 2, with 9 bases in between. CDR1 and CDR2 from the germline V gene are SGHRS and YFSETQ. CDR3 sequence (DNA): TGCGCCAGCAGCTCCGGGGATCCCAAAAACATTCAGTACTTC. Translated: CASSSGDPKNIQYF. Full variable domain (remainder filled in from reference TRBV5-1 and TRBJ2-4): KAGVTQTPRYLIKTRGQQVTLSCSPISGHRSVSWYQQTPGQGLQFLFEYFSETQRNKGNFPGRFSGRQFSNSRSEMNVSTLELGDSALYLCASSSGDPKNIQYFGAGTRLSVL.

V and J are TRBV12-5 and TRBJ2-1; TRBD1 aligns across 7 bases. CDR1 is LGHNT, CDR2 FRNRAP, per germline. V lost 6 bases to trimming and J lost 4 bases; unmatched junction nucleotides: 15. The CDR3 has 17 amino acids. The CDR3 nucleotides read TGTGCTAGTGGAAATCTCCCGGGACAGTTTGTTTACAATGAGCAGTTCTTC. Amino acid sequence: CASGNLPGQFVYNEQFF. The whole variable domain, filled in from reference TRBV12-5 and TRBJ2-1, reads DARVTQTPRHKVTEMGQEVTMRCQPILGHNTVFWYRQTMMQGLELLAYFRNRAPLDDSGMPKDRFSAEMPDATLATLKIQPSEPRDSAVYFCASGNLPGQFVYNEQFFGPGTRLTVL.

This chain links TRBV19 with TRBJ2-3; 13 positions agree with TRBD2. CDR3 length: 16 residues. The germline V gene encodes CDR1 LNHDA and CDR2 SQIVND (reference sequence). V shed 3 bases, J shed 3 bases, and the junction held 3 bases outside the gene matches. DNA for the CDR3: TGTGCCAGTAGTATTACTAGCGGGAGGGGAACAGATACGCAGTATTTT. Translated: CASSITSGRGTDTQYF.

This chain connects TRBV11-3 to TRBJ1-1; no definite D call. This CDR3 comprises 11 residues. V shed 1 base and J shed 6 bases, with 3 bases lying between them. The germline V gene encodes CDR1 SGHNT and CDR2 YENEEA. CDR3 amino acids: CASSLASEAFF. For the CDR3, the DNA is TGTGCCAGCAGCTTAGCGTCTGAAGCTTTCTTT.

The chain carries TRBV19 and TRBJ1-2; 8 bases align to TRBD1. With 3 bases clipped from V and 8 bases from J, the junction kept 8 bases outside the gene matches. Germline-derived CDR1 and CDR2 are LNHDA and SQIVND (reference sequence). The CDR3 sequence is 14 residues long. CDR3 residues: CASSIPDRVGGYTF. The CDR3, as DNA: TGTGCCAGTAGTATCCCGGACAGGGTGGGCGGCTACACCTTC.